This T cell receptor beta chain was sequenced for a study of vaccination effects on CD4 cells after COVID-19. Whole-study context: Subjects were given two BNT162b2 or mRNA-1273 vaccine doses.

The protocol was immunoSEQ multiplex PCR, while the TCRdb copy is restricted to in-frame clones and leaves out a portion. The sample includes more than 35,000 clones, roughly 66% of them seen just once. Before sequencing, viral peptide pools were used by the ViraFEST assay to expand antigen-specific CD4+ T cells. The culture ran for roughly ten days before CD4+ T cells were isolated. Nucleocapsid antibodies were negative in the vaccine recipients, who had never had SARS-CoV-2 infection. The CDR3 is 15 residues long. Trimming at V came to 5 bases and at J to 5 bases, leaving 9 bases not matched to a gene. Germline V lookup: CDR1 MNHEY, CDR2 SVGEGT. Study findings and constraints: A shortage of convalescent patients and an absence of early post-infection timepoints characterized the study.

In this sample, this clone turned up once. The antigen remains unidentified. The chain uses TRBV6-2 or TRBV6-3 and TRBJ1-3; TRBD1 matches 7 bases. The specimen was CD4+ T cells from PBMCs cultured with HCoV-OC43 spike peptides, collected before COVID-19 vaccination. Documented subset: HCoV-OC43 spike overlapping peptide pool stimulation. The source of this sequence is a human donor who received a COVID-19 vaccine. CDR3 nucleotides: TGTGCCAGCAGTGCTCCAGGAGGGGGCCGAAACACCATATATTTT. It translates to CASSAPGGGRNTIYF.